One sample yielded the 22 T cell receptor beta chains listed below, sequenced in a study of blood T cell repertoires in COVID-19. Here immunoSEQ multiplex PCR was the method, and the copy in TCRdb shows in-frame clones only, minus some. The repertoire consists of 150,000 or so clones, with about four fifths occurring once and the leading ten covering 9.2%. The sample taken for sequencing was PBMCs or T cells enriched from blood (not recorded which). These receptors all stem from a man between 45 and 60 years old who had recovered from COVID-19.

The chain employs TRBV6-5 and TRBJ1-1; 11 bases agree with TRBD1. CDR1 and CDR2 from the germline V gene are MNHEY and SVGAGI. Unmatched junction bases numbered 0, after V lost 4 bases and J lost 8 bases. The CDR3 has 12 residues. The CDR3 is CASSWDRGEAFF. The CDR3 DNA reads TGTGCCAGCAGTTGGGACAGGGGGGAAGCTTTCTTT.

The chain recombines TRBV2 with TRBJ1-5; 7 bases align to TRBD1. Germline CDR1 SNHLY, CDR2 FYNNEI. This CDR3 region has 13 residues. The V segment lost 6 bases and the J segment 2 bases; nucleotides outside the gene matches: 1. The CDR3 loop reads CASRGQGNQPQHF. Written as DNA, the CDR3 is TGTGCCAGCAGAGGACAGGGCAATCAGCCCCAGCATTTT.

The V call is TRBV7-6, the J call TRBJ2-5, with TRBD2 matching 13 bases. Germline-derived CDR1 and CDR2 are SGHVS and FNYEAQ. The V segment lost 5 bases and the J segment 7 bases; nucleotides outside the gene matches: 13. The CDR3 extends over 17 amino acids. The CDR3 DNA sequence: TGTGCCAGCAGCCCGGCAGGACTAGCGGGGGCCTCCGGGACCCAGTACTTC. Residues: CASSPAGLAGASGTQYF.

The V and J genes are TRBV7-2 and TRBJ1-5; 7 bases map to TRBD1. The germline V gene encodes CDR1 SGHTA and CDR2 FQGNSA. The CDR3 is made up of 15 amino acids. V dropped 5 bases and J dropped 5; count of bases not matched to a gene: 9. Here the CDR3 DNA reads TGTGCCAGCAGCCCCTACAGGGGCTTGGATCAGCCCCAGCATTTT. It codes for CASSPYRGLDQPQHF.

The chain is built from TRBV7-3 and TRBJ2-5; 7 nucleotides agree with TRBD1. V was clipped by 5 bases and J by 2 bases; unmatched bases: 5. The CDR3 consists of 14 residues. Germline-derived CDR1 and CDR2 are SGHTA and FQGTGA. CDR3 in DNA: TGTGCCAGCAGCCCCCGGGACAGTCAAGAGACCCAGTACTTC. Amino acid sequence: CASSPRDSQETQYF.

V gene TRBV5-8 combines with J gene TRBJ1-4; 7 bases match TRBD1. This CDR3 is built from 14 residues. The ends lost 8 bases at V and 6 bases at J; junction bases unmatched: 10. Per germline, CDR1 SGHTS and CDR2 YDEGEE. Written as DNA, the CDR3 is TGTGCCAGACTCCGGGACAGCGTCTATGAAAAACTGTTTTTT. It yields the protein CARLRDSVYEKLFF. Combining the CDR3 with reference TRBV5-8 and TRBJ1-4 gives the whole variable domain EAGVTQSPTHLIKTRGQQATLRCSPISGHTSVYWYQQALGLGLQFLLWYDEGEERNRGNFPPRFSGRQFPNYSSELNVNALELEDSALYLCARLRDSVYEKLFFGSGTQLSVL.

This chain links TRBV28 with TRBJ2-7; 12 nucleotides match TRBD1. From germline, CDR1 is MDHEN and CDR2 SYDVKM. This CDR3 comprises 15 residues. The V gene end was trimmed by 4 bases and the J gene end by 1 base; junction bases not matched to a gene: 2. This CDR3 reads CASSSGQGASYEQYF. The CDR3, as DNA: TGTGCCAGCAGTTCGGGACAGGGGGCGTCCTACGAGCAGTACTTC.

The V gene is TRBV27, the J gene TRBJ2-7, with TRBD2 as a possible D gene (5 bases). This CDR3 region has 12 residues. In germline, CDR1 is MNHEY, CDR2 SMNVEV (reference sequence). V gave up 5 bases and J gave up 0 bases, with 5 bases separating them. CDR3 in amino acids: CASSRDSYEQYF. The CDR3 nucleotides are TGTGCCAGCAGTCGGGACTCCTACGAGCAGTACTTC.

The chain recombines TRBV11-3 with TRBJ2-5, with 11 bases matching TRBD2. V gave up 5 bases and J gave up 4 bases; unmatched junction bases: 15. The CDR3 consists of 18 residues. CDR1 SGHNT and CDR2 YENEEA come from the germline V gene. CDR3 residues: CASSQPALAGGGPETQYF. CDR3 nucleotide sequence: TGTGCCAGCAGCCAACCGGCCCTAGCGGGGGGAGGTCCAGAGACCCAGTACTTC.

V gene TRBV9 combines with J gene TRBJ1-2; a possible D gene is TRBD1 (5 bases). There are 12 residues in the CDR3. V dropped 3 bases and J dropped 4 bases, with 7 bases sitting between them. The germline gives CDR1 SGDLS, CDR2 YYNGEE. The CDR3 region is CASSDRSYGYTF. The CDR3 DNA reads TGTGCCAGCAGCGACAGGAGCTATGGCTACACCTTC.

This rearrangement joins TRBV18 to TRBJ1-2; 7 bases are a match to TRBD1. Germline loops: CDR1 KGHSH, CDR2 LQKENI. Unmatched junction bases numbered 11, after V lost 5 bases and J lost 5 bases. CDR3 length: 15 amino acids. The CDR3 bases are TGTGCCAGCTCATCCCCTGGCGGGACAGATTATGGCTACACCTTC. Translation gives CASSSPGGTDYGYTF.

The table lists this clone with a count of one. The V call is TRBV18, the J call TRBJ1-2; 7 bases agree with TRBD1. CDR1 is KGHSH and CDR2 is LQKENI in the germline V gene. This CDR3 is 13 amino acids long. With 4 bases clipped from V and 7 bases from J, the junction kept 6 bases outside the gene matches. CDR3 sequence: CASSQTTGTGYTF. In DNA, the CDR3 is TGTGCCAGCTCACAAACGACAGGGACTGGCTACACCTTC.

The chain recombines TRBV4-2 with TRBJ1-1; no clear D gene. In germline, CDR1 is LGHNA, CDR2 YNFKEQ. V was cut by 5 bases and J by 3 bases, with 13 bases left in between. CDR3 length equals 14 residues. CDR3 in DNA: TGTGCCAGCAGCTTCAACGACGGGGACACTGAAGCTTTCTTT. Translated: CASSFNDGDTEAFF.

The chain joins TRBV7-9 to TRBJ1-2, with 8 bases identical to TRBD1. The CDR3 consists of 17 residues. CDR1 SEHNR and CDR2 FQNEAQ come from the germline V gene (reference sequence). Trimming at V came to 2 bases and at J to 0 bases, leaving 8 bases not matched to a gene. The CDR3 region has the DNA TGTGCCAGCAGCTTATCGGGCAGGGGGCCTGCTAACTATGGCTACACCTTC. Its translation is CASSLSGRGPANYGYTF.

This chain uses TRBV25-1 with TRBJ1-5, with a weak D call TRBD1 (6 bases). Trimming left V 3 bases short and J 0 bases short, with 15 bases between. Germline CDR1 and CDR2: MGHDK and SYGVNS. The CDR3 is 17 residues long. The CDR3 is CASSDSQGTFSNQPQHF. CDR3 DNA sequence: TGTGCCAGCAGTGACTCCCAGGGGACCTTTAGCAATCAGCCCCAGCATTTT.

The CDR3 region has the DNA TGTGCCAGCAGCTTAGATACGGGAAAACTGTTTTTT. It translates to CASSLDTGKLFF. The rearrangement uses TRBV7-2 and TRBJ1-4; D not resolved. From germline, CDR1 is SGHTA and CDR2 FQGNSA. With 1 base removed from V and 10 bases from J, the gap between germline ends came to 7 bases. CDR3 length: 12 amino acids.

The chain joins TRBV6-2 or TRBV6-3 to TRBJ2-3; 10 bases agree with TRBD2. The V and J ends lost 2 bases and 2 bases, in that order; junction bases with no gene match: 7. This CDR3 spans 17 amino acids. Germline values: CDR1 MNHEY, CDR2 SVGEGT. CDR3 nucleotides: TGTGCCAGCAGTTACGTGATTAGCGGGGGGTCCACAGATACGCAGTATTTT. It translates to CASSYVISGGSTDTQYF.

The rearrangement uses TRBV6-6 and TRBJ2-3; TRBD2 matches at 9 bases. J was trimmed by 2 bases and V by 5 bases; bases with no gene match: 5. In germline, CDR1 is MNHNY, CDR2 SVGAGI (reference sequence). CDR3 length: 15 residues. CDR3 protein: CASSPSGANTDTQYF. CDR3 nucleotide sequence: TGTGCCAGCAGTCCTAGCGGGGCGAACACAGATACGCAGTATTTT.

V gene TRBV7-3 combines with J gene TRBJ1-1; 11 nucleotides agree with TRBD1. Germline CDR1 reads SGHTA; CDR2 reads FQGTGA. With V trimmed by 5 bases and J by 4 bases, 6 bases remained unmatched. CDR3 length: 15 amino acids. The CDR3 DNA reads TGTGCCAGCAGCCCTGGACAGGGGGCGTCCACTGAAGCTTTCTTT. Translated: CASSPGQGASTEAFF.

This clone was found once. This chain connects TRBV30 to TRBJ2-1; tentative D call: TRBD2 (6 bases). CDR3 length equals 12 residues. Germline CDR1 and CDR2: GTSNPN and SVGIG (reference sequence). V was shortened by 3 bases and J by 12 bases, with 15 bases between the two germline ends. CDR3 in DNA: TGTGCCTGGAGCGATACCGGGACTGGGCAGTTCTTC. Protein: CAWSDTGTGQFF.

The V call is TRBV5-1, the J call TRBJ2-1; 12 nucleotides agree with TRBD2. The germline gives CDR1 SGHRS, CDR2 YFSETQ. The CDR3 runs to 15 residues. V lost 5 bases to trimming and J lost 5 bases; unmatched junction nucleotides: 5. The CDR3 DNA reads as TGCGCCAGCAGTTCAGGACTAGCGGGGAACAATGAGCAGTTCTTC. It translates to CASSSGLAGNNEQFF.

This chain connects TRBV19 to TRBJ1-1; tentative D call: TRBD1 (6 bases). The V gene's germline CDR1 is LNHDA and CDR2 SQIVND (reference sequence). CDR3 size: 15 residues. Trimming cost V 6 bases and J 1 base, with 15 bases left between them. The CDR3 nucleotides read TGTGCCAGTAGGCCTGAGCGGGGGCGGAACACTGAAGCTTTCTTT. Translating gives CASRPERGRNTEAFF.